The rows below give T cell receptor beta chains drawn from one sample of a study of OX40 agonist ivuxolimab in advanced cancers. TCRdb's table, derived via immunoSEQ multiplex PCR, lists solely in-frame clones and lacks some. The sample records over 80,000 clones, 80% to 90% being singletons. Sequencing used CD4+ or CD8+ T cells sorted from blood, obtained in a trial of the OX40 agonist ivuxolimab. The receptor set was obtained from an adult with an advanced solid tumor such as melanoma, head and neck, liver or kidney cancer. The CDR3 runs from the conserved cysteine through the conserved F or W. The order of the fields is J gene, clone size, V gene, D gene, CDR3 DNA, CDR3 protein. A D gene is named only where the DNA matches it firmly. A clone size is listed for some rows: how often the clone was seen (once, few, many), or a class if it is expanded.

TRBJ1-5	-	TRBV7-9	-	TGTGCCAGCAGCTCTAATAGCAATCAGCCCCAGCATTTT	CASSSNSNQPQHF
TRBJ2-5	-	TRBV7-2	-	TGTGCCAGCAGCCTAGACGGGAAGCAGTACTTC	CASSLDGKQYF
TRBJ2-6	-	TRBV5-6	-	TGTGCCAGTTCCAGGGAGGCCTCCGGGGCCAACGTCCTGACTTTC	CASSREASGANVLTF
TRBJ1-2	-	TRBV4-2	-	TGTGCCAGCAGCCAAGCCCGGGGACCTAGCTCTGGCTACACCTTC	CASSQARGPSSGYTF
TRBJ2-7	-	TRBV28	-	TGTGCCAGCAGTTTAAAAGTATCCGGTCGGGTTACGCACGAGCAGTACTTC	CASSLKVSGRVTHEQYF
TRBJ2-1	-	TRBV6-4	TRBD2	TGTGCCAGCAGCCCGACTAGCGGAGGGTACAATGAGCAGTTCTTC	CASSPTSGGYNEQFF
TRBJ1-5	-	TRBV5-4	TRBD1	TGTGCCAGCAGCCAAGGGGGCGGGGGTTCCGAGACGCCCCAGCATTTT	CASSQGGGGSETPQHF
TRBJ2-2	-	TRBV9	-	TGTGCCAGCAGCGTACCCACCGGGGAGCTGTTTTTT	CASSVPTGELFF
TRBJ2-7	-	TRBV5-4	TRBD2	TGTGCCAGCAGCTTGGGGGGCAGCGGGAGTGTCAACGAGCAGTACTTC	CASSLGGSGSVNEQYF
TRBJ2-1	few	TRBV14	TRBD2	TGTGCCAGCAGGCGGACTAGCGGACTGGGTGAGCAGTTCTTC	CASRRTSGLGEQFF
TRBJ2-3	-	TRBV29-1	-	TGCAGCGTTGGGGTAGGGCAAAAAAGCACAGATACGCAGTATTTT	CSVGVGQKSTDTQYF
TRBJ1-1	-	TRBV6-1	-	TGTGCCAGCAGTGAGGATAGGAACACTGAAGCTTTCTTT	CASSEDRNTEAFF
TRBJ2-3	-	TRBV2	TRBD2	TGTGCCACGACGGCGGGGGACACAGATACGCAGTATTTT	CATTAGDTDTQYF
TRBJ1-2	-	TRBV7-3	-	TGTGCCAGCAGCTTCGACAGACGCCCACACTATGGCTACACCTTC	CASSFDRRPHYGYTF
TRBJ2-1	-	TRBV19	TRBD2	TGTGCCAGTAGGGTAGCGGGAGGAACTTACAATGAGCAGTTCTTC	CASRVAGGTYNEQFF
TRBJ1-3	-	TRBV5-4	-	TGTGCCAGCAGCCTCGGACCTCAAGGCTCCTCTGGAAACACCATATATTTT	CASSLGPQGSSGNTIYF
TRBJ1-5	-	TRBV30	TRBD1	TGTGCCTGGAGTGTAACGGCGACAGGGGGCAATCAGCCCCAGCATTTT	CAWSVTATGGNQPQHF
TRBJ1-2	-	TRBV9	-	TGTGCCAGCAGCCCAGATACTCTCACAGGGTCCACTGGCTACACCTTC	CASSPDTLTGSTGYTF
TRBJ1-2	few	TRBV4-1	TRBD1	TGCGCCAGCAGCCAAACGGGACAGAGGATCAAGAACTATGGCTACACCTTC	CASSQTGQRIKNYGYTF
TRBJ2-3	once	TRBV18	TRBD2	TGTGCCAGCTCACCCCCGGGACTAGCGGGTGATACGCAGTATTTT	CASSPPGLAGDTQYF
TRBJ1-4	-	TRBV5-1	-	TGCGCCAGCAGCCCCCGCCCCGCTGAAAAACTGTTTTTT	CASSPRPAEKLFF
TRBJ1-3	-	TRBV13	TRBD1	TGTGCCAGCAGCTTATATTCAGGGGGCCCCTCTGGAAACACCATATATTTT	CASSLYSGGPSGNTIYF
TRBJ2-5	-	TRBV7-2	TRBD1	TGTGCCAGCACACAGGGGGCATCGACCCAGTACTTC	CASTQGASTQYF
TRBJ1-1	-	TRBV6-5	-	TGTGCCAGCAGTTACAGGGCAGGGGTGGTCACTGAAGCTTTCTTT	CASSYRAGVVTEAFF
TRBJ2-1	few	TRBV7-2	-	TGTGCCAGCAGCTTAGCGAGAAGCGCGGGTGAGCAGTTCTTC	CASSLARSAGEQFF
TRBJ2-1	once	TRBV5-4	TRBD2	TGTGCCAGCAGTTCCGCCCCACTAGCGGGAGGCAATGAGCAGTTCTTC	CASSSAPLAGGNEQFF
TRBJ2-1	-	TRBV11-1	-	TGTGCCAGCAGCTTAGCGGGCTCCTACAATGAGCAGTTCTTC	CASSLAGSYNEQFF